The clone carrying this TCR beta chain was observed at least ten times. The antigen is not known. The CDR3 is 15 residues long. Looked up from germline, CDR1 is SGHRS and CDR2 is YFSETQ. Germline trimming cut 2 bases from V and 3 bases from J; bases unmatched to any gene: 7. They built TCR cDNA with 5'RACE template switching, a step that put in a universal primer site and UMIs. MiXCR was run by TCRdb on the 5' RACE reads, yielding one entry per CDR3 protein. The sample consists of 150,000 to 200,000 distinct CDR3 sequences, around 7.3% of them appearing once. This specimen comes from a study of T cells after yellow fever vaccination. Study observations and caveats: Post-booster repertoires again held most primary-vaccination clones (roughly 95% CD4, roughly 90% CD8).

The TCR was taken from a young man who received the YFV17D yellow fever vaccine. The sample consisted of CD4+ T cells sorted from PBMCs, taken less than 6 days after the first yellow fever vaccination. This chain links TRBV5-1 with TRBJ1-2; 7 bases fit TRBD1. The CDR3 is CASSLQGTLDYGYTF. The CDR3 DNA reads as TGCGCCAGCAGCTTACAGGGGACCCTCGACTATGGCTACACCTTC.